The sequence of this T cell receptor (beta chain) was determined in a study of cytomegalovirus exposure and HLA in healthy donors (dated by TCRdb to about 2017). The study in broad terms: According to an earlier analysis of around 600 of the donors, about 179 million T cells yielded 120 million or so unique TCR beta sequences and 276 Gb of sequence data. Approximately 310 gigabases of sequencing data and tens of millions of unique TCR sequences were included in an early release covering 500 to 750 HLA-typed donors. Of the roughly 400 genotyped donors, 70% to 90% were placed in the genetic ancestry cluster associated with self-reported Caucasian donors. The study was designed to test whether signatures of past pathogen exposure could be identified by cataloging public T cell receptors. The study profiled the T cell repertoires of some 610 subjects by immunosequencing and related them to cytomegalovirus serostatus. A separate validation cohort of some 130 different subjects was used in addition to the roughly 670-subject first cohort. To predict cytomegalovirus infection status, the study brought together high-throughput TCR immunosequencing, statistical association of individual TCRs with disease status, and machine learning. A later analysis re-analyzed previously published TCR beta repertoires from roughly 690 donors and added high-resolution HLA genotyping to study TCR occurrence patterns. Rather than drawing on any new phenotypic data, the later analysis identified candidate immune exposures from TCR beta sequences and the way those sequences occurred across donors. To decide whether each TCR beta V gene segment behaved as functional or pseudogenic, an earlier analysis of approximately 590 of the donors relied on high-throughput TCR beta sequencing. Donor age, sex, ethnicity and CMV serostatus were collected together with the repertoire data. Genome-wide SNP genotypes for about three fifths of the roughly 670 donors were used in a later genetic analysis, which treated that subset as a discovery cohort. Every discovery cohort repertoire had been produced on one sequencing platform. HLA typing included class I and class II loci at four-digit resolution. The number of typed donors differed by locus: roughly 629-640 for A, B, C, DRB1 and DQB1; some 500 for DQA1; some 610 for DPA1; and about 470 for DPB1. Because of strong linkage in the cohort, roughly five DR-DQ haplotypes were treated as single units for association and clustering. On average, about 200,000 unique TCR beta nucleotide sequences were sequenced per donor among 398 genotyped donors of the cohort, with around 19% of those sequences being non-productive.

The cohort comprised some 700 healthy bone marrow donors. Cohort members were all nominally healthy when sampled, although unrecorded immune exposures were likely present. The donor tested CMV seronegative, placing the donor among the roughly 340 seronegative members of the cohort. Each donor provided a peripheral blood sample, and peripheral blood mononuclear cells were used for TCR beta sequencing. The Qiagen DNeasy Blood Extraction Kit was used to extract genomic DNA from the blood cell samples. The CDR3 sequence holds 13 residues, the cysteine and phenylalanine included. Of all the DNA, just the CDR3 is kept, 39 bases in frame from base 1. V was cut back by 1 base and J by 6 bases, leaving a gap of 7 bases between them. CDR1 and CDR2, looked up from the germline V gene, are LGHNA and YNFKEQ. Beyond this particular receptor, the publication reports: According to a later analysis, TCR association rates differed among HLA loci, with DRB1 alleles showing the most associated TCRs and HLA-C alleles showing the fewest. Cytomegalovirus status was reported to be diagnosed by the classifier with high specificity and sensitivity in both the original and validation cohorts. Assigning TCR associations to individual alleles was difficult when HLA alleles, especially DR and DQ, strongly co-occurred. According to a later genetic analysis, donors in an Asian-associated ancestry cluster had fewer N-insertions in productive TCRs than the roughly 670-donor mean. The authors suggested that the approach could potentially be extended to other disease states and immunological phenotypes. CMV serostatus was the only immune exposure information available for the cohort. Because the 87-base-pair reads could not distinguish some IMGT-functional V segments, including TRBV6-2 and TRBV6-3, those segments were excluded. While some public TCRs were present in many individuals, most TCR sequences turned up only very rarely across donors. Correlated functional status among segregating V segments might reflect linkage disequilibrium, but an unknown experimental factor could not be ruled out. Because counts were too low, roughly 18 rarely observed V segments, including chromosome 9 orphons, were left out of the earlier analysis of 500 to 650 of the donors. Specific HLA alleles were associated with around 18,000 TCR beta sequences at a false discovery rate of 0.05 in a later analysis. Because HLA typing was unavailable for some donors at each locus, only the typed subset was used in association tests. A further reported finding was that TCR beta sequences accurately predicted the HLA-A and HLA-B alleles for most subjects in the first cohort. Only TCR beta chains were sequenced in this cohort, and the absence of alpha or paired-chain data limited detectable features. A later analysis found that HLA-associated TCR beta chains were more clonally expanded and had lower generation probabilities than equally common non-associated chains. Broadly in line with IMGT annotations, most TCR beta V segments showed up in productive rearrangements about 87% or about 30% of the time in an earlier analysis of approximately 640 of the donors. The sequencing pipeline was judged likely to have produced a cluster of highly shared sequence variants as a technical artifact. Three of the identified cytomegalovirus-associated TCR beta chains were confirmed in vitro to be specific for cytomegalovirus antigens. A total of 150 or so TCR beta chains were listed by the study as associated with cytomegalovirus. A later analysis reported that several top co-occurrence clusters appeared linked to parvovirus B19, influenza, CMV and Epstein-Barr virus. Presence/absence analyses assumed roughly uniform sequencing depth across donors, an assumption that may not hold. An association between a missense DCLRE1C variant and V-gene and J-gene trimming of TCR beta chains was found in a later genetic analysis and replicated in an independent cohort. A later analysis found that most CMV-associated TCR beta chains appeared HLA-restricted, with HLA associations seemingly driven largely by CMV exposure.

Library creation used the immunoSEQ multiplex PCR assay. For the multiplex PCR, a mixture combining 60 forward primers for TCR Vbeta segments and 13 reverse primers for TCR Jbeta segments was used. Amplification of the CDR3 region of rearranged TCR beta genes was performed with a multiplex PCR assay on genomic DNA. The Illumina HiSeq System was used to sequence the amplified TCR beta libraries as 87-base-pair reads. The study's own analysis went as follows. A later analysis tallied 70 million to 100 million unique TCR beta chains across the 550 to 850 repertoires, and some 12 million of those chains were shared by two or more donors. To remove PCR and sequencing errors, raw reads were error-corrected and collapsed into unique sequences using a nearest-neighbor algorithm that merged closely related sequences. CDR3 sequences were aligned to IMGT reference sequences to assign V, D and J gene segments. For a sequence to be retained, a match of at least six nucleotides to both a V gene segment and a J gene segment was required. A rearrangement counted as productive if the CDR3 had no stop codons and remained in frame with V and J, and every other rearrangement counted as non-productive. Following IMGT convention, CDR3 was defined as the stretch from the second conserved V-encoded cysteine up to the conserved J-encoded phenylalanine. Sequences without an unambiguous match to a single V gene segment were excluded from the earlier analysis of several hundred of the donors. In an earlier analysis of roughly 600 of the donors, a V segment was called functional when productive rearrangements were above 56.7%, and segregating when the standard deviation between donors exceeded 5%. To diagnose cytomegalovirus status from the catalog of TCR beta chain sequences, a statistical classification framework was built. V and J gene assignment, in a later analysis, came from comparing TCR nucleotide sequences with IMGT/GENE-DB human TR gene sequences. A later analysis assigned CDR3 sequences and most-parsimonious VDJ recombination scenarios with the TCRdist pipeline. In a later analysis, each TCR beta chain was defined by its CDR3 amino acid sequence together with its V-gene family, and reads without a unique V-gene family were excluded. To address suspected cross-contamination and a sequencing artifact, a later analysis removed approximately 590 highly shared, low-generation-probability nucleotide sequences. In a later analysis, a clonal expansion index was calculated for each public chain from normalized within-repertoire ranks of inferred template counts. In a later analysis, generation probabilities were computed with a VDJ recombination model fitted to out-of-frame rearrangements, and the resulting probabilities were checked against IGoR. In a later analysis, hypergeometric tests were used to score TCR-TCR, TCR-HLA and TCR-CMV co-occurrence, with a repertoire-size bias correction applied to TCR pairs. False discovery rates were estimated in a later analysis by permuting HLA or CMV assignments 20 times. In a later analysis, co-occurring TCRs were grouped with DBSCAN, and TCRdist sequence similarity was added when clustering was performed within HLA-allele-positive subsets. For co-occurrence clustering, repertoires with fewer than 30,000 or more than 120,000 public chains were excluded, along with roughly 5 repertoires with anomalous nucleotide sharing. As stored in TCRdb, this immuneACCESS dataset retains in-frame rearrangements with V and J assigned. A fraction of the clones does not appear; measured against another copy, unresolved V genes explain less than half of the discrepancy, and the remainder lacks a known reason. The DNA was the basis for D and trimming; V, J and clone size are from that table. This sample gives about 140,000 clones in total; 80% of them show up just once. The ten biggest clones cover around 2.2% of the sample.

This clone was detected many times. Its binding antigen is unknown. Per-base qualities were not stored, and no clone one base away is much larger. The rearrangement joined TRBV4-2 to TRBJ1-5, with no reliable assignment of the D segment. This sequence originates from a man aged 25 to 40 in good health and CMV-seronegative. Material for sequencing was PBMCs. The nucleotide sequence reads as follows: TGTGCCAGCAGCCAAGGATCAGGTCAGCCCCAGCATTTT. It codes for CASSQGSGQPQHF.